Listed below are T cell receptor beta chains from one sample, sequenced in a study of control samples from healthy donors and cancer patients. Sequencing was performed with immunoSEQ multiplex PCR; in TCRdb, only in-frame clones are kept and a portion is missing. The sample holds over 100,000 clones, around 89% seen once. Sequenced material: blood. Every receptor here comes from a woman aged 45-59 years in good health. The CDR3 runs from the conserved cysteine through the conserved F or W. The D gene is left open where the match is weak. Clone size, where shown, is once, few, many, or a class for clones that have expanded.

>.|TRBV6-5|TRBJ2-1|.
CASRERADEQFF
TGTGCCAGCAGGGAGCGGGCCGATGAGCAGTTCTTC
>.|TRBV5-4|TRBJ1-1|.
CASSFIQDLNTEAFF
TGTGCCAGCAGCTTTATTCAGGACTTGAACACTGAAGCTTTCTTT
>once|TRBV7-2|TRBJ2-1|TRBD1
CASTFSGQGSHEQFF
TGTGCCAGCACCTTCTCGGGACAGGGTTCCCATGAGCAGTTCTTC
>.|TRBV19|TRBJ1-1|TRBD1
CASSIQGGKTEAFF
TGTGCCAGTAGTATCCAGGGGGGTAAAACTGAAGCTTTCTTT
>.|TRBV7-6|TRBJ2-2|TRBD2
CASSLGDLAGKPGELFF
TGTGCCAGCAGCTTAGGGGATCTAGCGGGTAAACCCGGGGAGCTGTTTTTT
>.|TRBV3-1/TRBV3-2|TRBJ2-1|.
CASSQREQFF
TGTGCCAGCAGCCAGCGTGAGCAGTTCTTC
>.|TRBV27|TRBJ1-2|TRBD1
CASRRTGTTGYTF
TGTGCCAGCAGGCGGACAGGGACGACTGGCTACACCTTC
>.|TRBV9|TRBJ2-6|.
CASSSKAGAESSGANVLTF
TGTGCCAGCAGCTCTAAGGCGGGGGCCGAGAGCTCTGGGGCCAACGTCCTGACTTTC
>.|TRBV7-3|TRBJ2-2|.
CASSLTKVSTGELFF
TGTGCCAGCAGCTTAACTAAGGTCTCGACCGGGGAGCTGTTTTTT
>.|TRBV19|TRBJ2-7|TRBD1
CATRGQGRSHEQYF
TGTGCCACACGAGGACAGGGGAGAAGTCACGAGCAGTACTTC
>.|TRBV3-1/TRBV3-2|TRBJ1-6|.
CASSHYRGRRVAPLHF
TGTGCCAGCAGCCACTATCGGGGGCGCAGGGTGGCACCCCTCCACTTT
>.|TRBV27|TRBJ1-2|.
CASRGNERYTF
TGTGCCAGCAGGGGGAATGAGAGGTACACCTTC
>.|TRBV10-1|TRBJ1-1|.
CAIPRHLSMNTEAFF
TGCGCCATTCCTCGGCACCTTAGCATGAACACTGAAGCTTTCTTT
>.|TRBV13|TRBJ2-5|.
CASSLRETQYF
TGTGCCAGCAGCCTAAGGGAGACCCAGTACTTC
>few|TRBV12-5|TRBJ1-1|.
CASGGRIEAFF
TGTGCTAGTGGTGGTAGGATTGAAGCTTTCTTT
>.|TRBV9|TRBJ2-1|.
CASSPQGSYNEQFF
TGTGCCAGCAGCCCCCAGGGGTCCTACAATGAGCAGTTCTTC
>.|TRBV11-2|TRBJ2-3|.
CASSPGGGSSTDTQYF
TGTGCCAGCAGCCCTGGGGGGGGCTCTAGCACAGATACGCAGTATTTT
>.|TRBV6-5|TRBJ1-2|TRBD1
CASNQGAASGYTF
TGTGCCAGCAACCAGGGGGCGGCATCTGGCTACACCTTC
>.|TRBV19|TRBJ2-5|.
CASSHRLETQYF
TGTGCCAGTAGTCACAGGTTGGAGACCCAGTACTTC
>.|TRBV29-1|TRBJ2-6|.
CSVEQGNVLTF
TGCAGCGTAGAGCAGGGCAACGTCCTGACTTTC
>.|TRBV27|TRBJ2-2|.
CASRSGRVNGELFF
TGTGCCAGTCGATCAGGGAGAGTAAACGGGGAGCTGTTTTTT
>.|TRBV6-1|TRBJ1-5|.
CASSEARPGAWGPQHF
TGTGCCAGCAGTGAAGCGCGTCCAGGTGCCTGGGGGCCCCAGCATTTT
>.|TRBV7-8|TRBJ2-1|.
CASSWGTLYVDNEQFF
TGTGCCAGCAGCTGGGGGACTTTATATGTCGACAATGAGCAGTTCTTC
>.|TRBV2|TRBJ2-5|.
CASSGPGHLYQETQYF
TGTGCCAGCAGTGGGCCGGGACATTTATACCAAGAGACCCAGTACTTC
>.|TRBV6-5|TRBJ1-1|TRBD1
CASTLSGGTEAFF
TGTGCCAGCACCCTCTCAGGGGGCACTGAAGCTTTCTTT
>.|TRBV6-5|TRBJ1-5|TRBD1
CASSTTGTYQPQHF
TGTGCCAGCAGCACGACAGGGACCTATCAGCCCCAGCATTTT
>.|TRBV27|TRBJ1-6|TRBD1
CASSSRQGAYNSPLHF
TGTGCCAGCAGTTCCCGACAGGGCGCCTATAATTCACCCCTCCACTTT
>.|TRBV19|TRBJ2-4|TRBD2
CASSIDGRAGSIQYF
TGTGCCAGTAGTATCGATGGGAGGGCTGGGAGCATTCAGTACTTC
>.|TRBV7-9|TRBJ2-1|TRBD1
CASSPRDRAHEQFF
TGTGCCAGCAGCCCCCGGGACAGGGCCCATGAGCAGTTCTTC
>.|TRBV7-2|TRBJ2-5|.
CASRGGVQETQYF
TGTGCCAGCAGAGGGGGGGTCCAAGAGACCCAGTACTTC
>.|TRBV7-3|TRBJ2-3|TRBD2
CASSLLAGGRADTQYF
TGTGCCAGCAGCTTACTAGCGGGGGGCCGGGCAGATACGCAGTATTTT
>.|TRBV6-5|TRBJ2-2|.
CASPQFTGELFF
TGTGCCAGCCCACAGTTCACCGGGGAGCTGTTTTTT
>few|TRBV7-6|TRBJ1-5|.
CASSTQENQPQHF
TGTGCCAGCAGCACCCAGGAGAATCAGCCCCAGCATTTT
>.|TRBV20-1|TRBJ1-2|.
CSAFTEGYTF
TGCAGTGCCTTTACGGAGGGCTACACCTTC
>.|TRBV7-9|TRBJ2-5|TRBD2
CASSPRTSGVVGETQYF
TGTGCCAGCAGCCCTCGGACTAGCGGGGTTGTCGGGGAGACCCAGTACTTC
>.|TRBV11-2|TRBJ2-3|TRBD1
CASSRRTGPSTDTQYF
TGTGCCAGCAGCCGTCGGACAGGGCCTAGCACAGATACGCAGTATTTT
>.|TRBV6-2/TRBV6-3|TRBJ1-1|.
CASSYARQGSDTEAFF
TGTGCCAGCAGTTACGCCCGCCAGGGCTCTGACACTGAAGCTTTCTTT
>.|TRBV15|TRBJ1-4|.
CATSRGVDKSLRLNEKLFF
TGTGCCACCAGCAGAGGTGTCGATAAGAGCCTGAGGCTTAATGAAAAACTGTTTTTT
>.|TRBV3-1/TRBV3-2|TRBJ2-2|.
CASSQDLWGRRSGELFF
TGTGCCAGCAGCCAAGATCTATGGGGGAGGAGGTCCGGGGAGCTGTTTTTT
>.|TRBV6-6|TRBJ2-2|.
CASSSIGGNTGELFF
TGTGCCAGCAGTTCTATCGGAGGGAACACCGGGGAGCTGTTTTTT
>.|TRBV5-1|TRBJ1-1|.
CASSRGQMNTEAFF
TGCGCCAGCAGCCGCGGACAGATGAACACTGAAGCTTTCTTT
>.|TRBV6-2/TRBV6-3|TRBJ1-5|.
CASSYGGASNQPQHF
TGTGCCAGCAGTTACGGAGGGGCGAGCAATCAGCCCCAGCATTTT
>.|TRBV9|TRBJ2-5|.
CASSPDSEETQYF
TGTGCCAGCAGCCCAGACAGCGAAGAGACCCAGTACTTC
>.|TRBV29-1|TRBJ2-7|TRBD1
CSVEGGQGIYEQYF
TGCAGCGTTGAAGGGGGACAGGGTATCTACGAGCAGTACTTC
>once|TRBV5-1|TRBJ2-1|TRBD1
CASSLSGGSYNEQFF
TGCGCCAGCAGCTTGTCAGGGGGCTCCTACAATGAGCAGTTCTTC
>once|TRBV6-1|TRBJ2-6|TRBD2
CASSERGAGANVLTF
TGTGCCAGCAGTGAGCGGGGGGCGGGGGCCAACGTCCTGACTTTC
>.|TRBV3-1/TRBV3-2|TRBJ1-3|.
CASSQDRGNTIYF
TGTGCCAGCAGCCAAGACAGGGGAAACACCATATATTTT
>.|TRBV6-5|TRBJ1-5|TRBD1
CASRITGDGNQPQHF
TGTGCCAGCAGGATAACAGGGGACGGCAATCAGCCCCAGCATTTT
>.|TRBV29-1|TRBJ2-3|.
CSVGQPPDTDTQYF
TGCAGCGTTGGACAGCCCCCGGACACAGATACGCAGTATTTT
>.|TRBV10-3|TRBJ2-7|TRBD1
CAIRAGTGGSIQYF
TGTGCCATCAGGGCCGGGACAGGGGGCTCGATTCAGTACTTC
>.|TRBV6-2/TRBV6-3|TRBJ1-5|.
CASSSQGGAQPQHF
TGTGCCAGCAGTTCCCAGGGAGGTGCCCAGCCCCAGCATTTT
>.|TRBV24-1|TRBJ2-1|.
CATRRGGGDEQFF
TGTGCCACCCGTAGGGGAGGCGGGGATGAGCAGTTCTTC
>.|TRBV7-6|TRBJ2-5|TRBD2
CASSLAGGMGETQYF
TGTGCCAGCAGTTTAGCGGGGGGGATGGGAGAGACCCAGTACTTC
>.|TRBV30|TRBJ2-3|TRBD1
CAWTRDRSTDTQYF
TGTGCCTGGACCCGGGACAGGAGCACAGATACGCAGTATTTT
>.|TRBV7-9|TRBJ2-7|.
CASSPSVLAEQYF
TGTGCCAGCAGCCCGTCGGTCCTCGCCGAGCAGTACTTC